These 5 T cell receptor beta chains originate from one sample sequenced in a study of regulatory T cells in long-lasting Graves disease. Stated time point: persistent/refractory GD, antithyroid drugs over 5 years with positive TRAb. From PBMCs, RNA was extracted and then used to make the TCR library. For TCR beta, libraries came from iRepertoire HTBI primers and Arm-PCR of CDR3 regions. TCRdb reanalysed the multiplex PCR reads using MiXCR and keeps one entry per CDR3 protein. The sample lists around 340,000 distinct CDR3 sequences; 15% to 20% were seen once. The sample was peripheral blood mononuclear cells (PBMCs), taken when the disease was refractory, from a patient treated with antithyroid drugs. These receptors all come from a female donor with Graves disease.

This clonotype was seen repeatedly, ten times or more. V usage is TRBV3-1 and J usage is TRBJ2-7, with 7 nucleotides matching TRBD1. Trimming took 3 bases from V and 2 from J; bases not matched to a gene: 4. CDR1 is LGHDT and CDR2 is YNNKEL in the germline V gene (reference sequence). This CDR3 is built from 14 residues. The CDR3 coding sequence is TGTGCCAGCAGCCACTCGACAGGGACCTACGAGCAGTACTTC. Translated: CASSHSTGTYEQYF.

In its sample, this clonotype was seen a few times. The CDR3 region is CASSPFGGQTTEAFF. In DNA, the CDR3 is TGTGCCAGCTCACCTTTCGGAGGGCAGACTACTGAAGCTTTCTTT. The rearrangement uses TRBV18 and TRBJ1-1; D is undetermined. CDR1 is KGHSH, CDR2 LQKENI, per germline. V lost 3 bases, J lost 5 bases, and 16 bases lay in between. The CDR3 is made up of 15 amino acids.

This clonotype occurred many times. The chain has TRBV27 and TRBJ1-2; the D is unclear. V was shortened by 8 bases and J by 2 bases, with 15 bases between the two germline ends. There are 14 residues in the CDR3. Germline V gene lookup returns CDR1 MNHEY and CDR2 SMNVEV (reference sequence). CDR3 sequence (DNA): TGTGCCAGCCCCTCCCAGGACGGGAACTATGGCTACACCTTC. It yields the protein CASPSQDGNYGYTF.

The genes are TRBV4-1 and TRBJ1-5; a weak D match, TRBD1 (6 bases). V lost 3 bases and J lost 1, with 13 bases in between. In germline, CDR1 is MGHRA, CDR2 YSYEKL. The CDR3 is made up of 16 amino acids. The CDR3 is CASSHPLRGSNQPQHF. CDR3 bases: TGCGCCAGCAGCCACCCTCTAAGGGGGAGCAATCAGCCCCAGCATTTT.

At least ten counts were recorded for this clonotype. The chain recombines TRBV28 with TRBJ1-3; D is ambiguous. The CDR3 is made up of 14 amino acids. Deletions cut 3 bases from V and 7 bases from J, with 13 bases between. Germline assignment: CDR1 MDHEN and CDR2 SYDVKM. Here the CDR3 DNA reads TGTGCCAGCAGTTTTTGGGGTGGTCGGAACACCATATATTTT. Amino acid sequence: CASSFWGGRNTIYF.